Described below is a single TCR beta chain sequence and its context. The sample belongs to a study of Ad26.COV2.S vaccination and SARS-CoV-2 variants. TCRdb's copy holds only in-frame clones and misses some; the assay was immunoSEQ multiplex PCR. In the table there are 300,000 to 400,000 clones, around four fifths of which are singletons. The CDR3 consists of 17 residues. Per germline, CDR1 GTSNPN and CDR2 SVGIG (reference sequence). V was trimmed by 0 bases and J by 1 base, leaving 13 bases between them. Treatment noted: over 15 received Ad26.COV2.S at low or high dose, single or two shots; roughly 5 received placebo; per-sample allocation not given. The samples date from day 63 after the first vaccine or placebo injection.

The sequence was obtained from a person between 18 and 59 years old who received the Ad26.COV2.S COVID-19 vaccine or a placebo. Source: peripheral blood, taken in a trial of Ad26.COV2.S vaccine versus placebo. V gene TRBV30 combines with J gene TRBJ1-6; maybe TRBD1 (5 bases). CDR3 in amino acids: CAWSVPPPGSYNSPLHF. The CDR3 DNA reads as TGTGCCTGGAGTGTCCCCCCGCCAGGGTCCTATAATTCACCCCTCCACTTT.